The 5 T cell receptor beta chains below come from one sample, sequenced in a study of cytomegalovirus exposure and HLA in healthy donors. Researchers ran the PCR with 60 Vbeta and 13 Jbeta primers. Libraries were prepared by immunoSEQ multiplex PCR; TCRdb keeps only in-frame clonotypes and omits some of them. The table has roughly 90,000 clones, about 73% seen once. Sequencing was carried out using PBMCs. All receptors come from a woman aged 40 to 49 in good health and CMV-seropositive.

The count of this clone is one. The V call is TRBV2, the J call TRBJ1-4; possible D gene TRBD1, 5 bases. Germline values: CDR1 SNHLY, CDR2 FYNNEI. Trimming left V 2 bases short and J 3 bases short, with 7 bases between. The CDR3 loop spans 14 amino acids. The CDR3 DNA reads as TGTGCCAGCAGTGAAAGCAGGGCTAATGAAAAACTGTTTTTT. Encoded protein: CASSESRANEKLFF. The full variable domain, completed using reference TRBV2 and TRBJ1-4, is EPEVTQTPSHQVTQMGQEVILRCVPISNHLYFYWYRQILGQKVEFLVSFYNNEISEKSEIFDDQFSVERPDGSNFTLKIRSTKLEDSAMYFCASSESRANEKLFFGSGTQLSVL.

V is TRBV10-1 and J is TRBJ2-3; the D gene is possibly TRBD2 (6 bases). Germline V gene data show CDR1 as WNHNN and CDR2 as SYGVQD (reference sequence). The CDR3 consists of 14 residues. The germline V and J ends were trimmed by 6 bases and 2 bases, with 12 bases remaining between them. The CDR3 nucleotides read TGCGCCAGCAGCCGGGACTCCACCACAGATACGCAGTATTTT. Protein product: CASSRDSTTDTQYF.

The chain links TRBV27 to TRBJ2-7; 9 nucleotides align to TRBD2. The CDR3 extends over 14 amino acids. The trim removed 3 bases at V and 3 bases at J, leaving 3 bases unmatched. Looked up from germline, CDR1 is MNHEY and CDR2 is SMNVEV (reference sequence). The CDR3 loop reads CASSLTSGGYEQYF. The CDR3 nucleotides read TGTGCCAGCAGTTTGACTAGCGGAGGCTACGAGCAGTACTTC.

V and J are TRBV20-1 and TRBJ2-1; 10 positions agree with TRBD2. CDR1 and CDR2 from the germline V gene are DFQATT and SNEGSKA (reference sequence). The CDR3 runs 10 residues. After removal of 6 bases from V and 14 bases from J, the junction contained 4 bases not matched to a gene. The CDR3 DNA is TGCAGTGCCACCAGCGGGAGGGAGTTCTTC. Amino acid sequence: CSATSGREFF.

The rearrangement joins TRBV7-9 to TRBJ1-1; 10 nucleotides align to TRBD1. The V segment lost 5 bases and the J segment 6 bases; nucleotides outside the gene matches: 15. CDR3 length equals 17 residues. CDR1 and CDR2 (germline): SEHNR, FQNEAQ (reference sequence). In nucleotides, the CDR3 is TGTGCCAGCAGCCGAGGCGGACAGGGGGTCGCCAGAGCTGAAGCTTTCTTT. This translates into CASSRGGQGVARAEAFF. Combining the CDR3 with reference TRBV7-9 and TRBJ1-1 gives the whole variable domain DTGVSQNPRHKITKRGQNVTFRCDPISEHNRLYWYRQTLGQGPEFLTYFQNEAQLEKSRLLSDRFSAERPKGSFSTLEIQRTEQGDSAMYLCASSRGGQGVARAEAFFGQGTRLTVV.